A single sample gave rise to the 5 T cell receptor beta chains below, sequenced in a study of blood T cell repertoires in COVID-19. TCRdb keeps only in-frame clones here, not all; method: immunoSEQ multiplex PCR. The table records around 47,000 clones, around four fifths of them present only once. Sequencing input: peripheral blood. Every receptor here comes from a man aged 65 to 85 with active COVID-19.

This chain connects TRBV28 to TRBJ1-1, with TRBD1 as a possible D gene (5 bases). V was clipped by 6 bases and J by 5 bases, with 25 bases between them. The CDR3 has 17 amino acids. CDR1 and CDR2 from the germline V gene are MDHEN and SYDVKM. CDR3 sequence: CASREGGGWGVGTEAFF. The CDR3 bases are TGTGCCAGCAGGGAGGGCGGTGGGTGGGGGGTTGGAACTGAAGCTTTCTTT.

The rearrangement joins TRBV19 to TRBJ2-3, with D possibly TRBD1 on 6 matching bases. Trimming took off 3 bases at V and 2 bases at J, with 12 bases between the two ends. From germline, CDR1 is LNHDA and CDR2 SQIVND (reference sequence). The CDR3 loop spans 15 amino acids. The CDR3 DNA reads TGTGCCAGTAGTATTAAGGGGACATTCACAGATACGCAGTATTTT. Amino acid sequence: CASSIKGTFTDTQYF.

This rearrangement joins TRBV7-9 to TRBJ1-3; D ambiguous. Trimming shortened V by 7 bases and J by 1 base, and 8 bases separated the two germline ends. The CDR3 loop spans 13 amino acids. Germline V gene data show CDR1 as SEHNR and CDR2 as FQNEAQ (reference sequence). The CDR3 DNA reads TGTGCCAGCAACCCGGGATCTGGAAACACCATATATTTT. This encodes CASNPGSGNTIYF.

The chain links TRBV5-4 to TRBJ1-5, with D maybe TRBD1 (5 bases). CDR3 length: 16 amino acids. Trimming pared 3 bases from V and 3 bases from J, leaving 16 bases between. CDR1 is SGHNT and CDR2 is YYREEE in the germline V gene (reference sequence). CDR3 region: CASSYGGRGYNQPQHF. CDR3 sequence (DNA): TGTGCCAGCAGCTACGGGGGGAGAGGTTACAATCAGCCCCAGCATTTT.

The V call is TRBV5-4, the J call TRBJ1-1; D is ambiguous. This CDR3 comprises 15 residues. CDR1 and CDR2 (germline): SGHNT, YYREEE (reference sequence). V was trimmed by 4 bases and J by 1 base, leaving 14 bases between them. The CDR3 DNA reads TGTGCCAGCAGCCCCGGCGGCAGTTGGAACACTGAAGCTTTCTTT. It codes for CASSPGGSWNTEAFF.